These 12 T cell receptor beta chains were all obtained from the same sample, sequenced in a study of post-analysis software for immune sequencing data. Sequencing libraries made from TCR beta cDNA carried unique molecular identifiers. TCRdb called the PCR reads again in MiXCR, with one record for every CDR3 protein. The table has roughly 200,000 distinct CDR3 sequences, over 25% seen once; the top ten hold 3% to 3.5%. Study-level findings and limits: TRBV5-6, TRBV5-1 and TRBV20-1 belonged to a set of about five TRBV segments that were more frequent in patients than controls.

Their antigens remain unidentified. The sample was blood. Source of these receptors: a girl aged 2-17 years with multiple sclerosis.

Comment on this clonotype: This may be a read error: a much more frequent sequence differs by one nucleotide. The chain links TRBV7-2 to TRBJ1-5; the D gene is possibly TRBD1 (5 bases). Germline CDR1 reads SGHTA; CDR2 reads FQGNSA. The CDR3 loop spans 15 amino acids. The V end was cut by 7 bases, the J end by 0 bases, with 13 bases between. CDR3 DNA: TGTGCCAGCAACGTAAGAACAGGTAGCAATCAGCCCCAGCATTTT. Translated: CASNVRTGSNQPQHF.

To note about this clonotype: Given a much more abundant clone one base away, this may be a read error. The CDR3, as DNA: TGCAATGCTAGAGATGGGCACTATGGCTACACCTTC. Translated, it gives CNARDGHYGYTF. The chain has TRBV20-1 and TRBJ1-2; D unclear. The CDR3 is 12 residues long. CDR1 and CDR2 (germline): DFQATT, SNEGSKA (reference sequence).

A few counts support this clonotype. The chain uses TRBV18 and TRBJ1-2; 10 bases line up with TRBD1. The ends lost 1 base at V and 3 bases at J; junction bases unmatched: 2. This CDR3 has 15 residues. Per the germline V gene, CDR1 is KGHSH and CDR2 is LQKENI. The CDR3 coding sequence is TGTGCCAGCTCACCACTAGGGACAGGGGACTATGGCTACACCTTC. Protein product: CASSPLGTGDYGYTF.

This clonotype was detected only a few times. V and J are TRBV9 and TRBJ1-4, with 7 nucleotides matching TRBD1. There are 15 residues in the CDR3. The V and J ends lost 3 bases and 1 base, in that order; junction bases with no gene match: 3. CDR1 and CDR2 (germline): SGDLS, YYNGEE. The CDR3 reads CASSGRQGTNEKLFF. The CDR3 nucleotides are TGTGCCAGCAGCGGACGACAGGGAACTAATGAAAAACTGTTTTTT.

To note about this clonotype: This clone may be a read error of a much larger clone one base away. The chain links TRBV5-1 to TRBJ2-1; tentatively, D is TRBD1 (6 bases). The J call may be faulty, since TRBJ2-7 better matches the DNA end. From germline, CDR1 is SGHRS and CDR2 YFSETQ. CDR3 length: 14 amino acids. CDR3 residues: CASSPWDNYNEQYF. The CDR3 bases are TGCGCCAGCAGCCCGTGGGACAACTACAATGAGCAGTACTTC.

With regard to this clonotype: A much larger clone is a single base away; this may be a read error. This chain links TRBV4-1 with TRBJ2-5, with D perhaps matching TRBD2 (6 bases). The J call may be wrong; the DNA end is better matched by TRBJ2-7. This CDR3 has 14 residues. In germline, CDR1 is MGHRA, CDR2 YSYEKL. The CDR3 loop is CASSQGDFGYEQYF. As DNA, the CDR3 is TGCGCCAGCAGCCAGGGGGACTTTGGCTACGAGCAGTACTTC.

This clonotype occurred a few times. The chain uses TRBV12-3 or TRBV12-4 and TRBJ1-2; 7 nucleotides line up with TRBD1. The J segment lost 5 bases and the V segment lost 6 bases, leaving 6 bases of the junction unmatched. This CDR3 is built from 13 residues. CDR3 protein: CASSAGQTYGYTF. The CDR3 DNA reads TGTGCCAGCAGCGCGGGACAGACTTATGGCTACACCTTC.

To note about this clonotype: At one boundary the junction diverges from the germline segment, which might be a read error. The chain employs TRBV7-9 and TRBJ2-7; 9 bases line up with TRBD2. The DNA end is more similar to TRBJ2-5, so the J call may be wrong. The germline V gene encodes CDR1 SEHNR and CDR2 FQNEAQ (reference sequence). The length of the CDR3 is 17 residues. CDR3: CAGSSGLAGKGGETQYF. CDR3 nucleotide sequence: TGTGCCGGCAGCTCGGGGCTAGCGGGAAAAGGGGGAGAGACCCAGTACTTC.

This clonotype has only a few counts. V and J are TRBV10-3 and TRBJ1-1, with D maybe TRBD1 (5 bases). In germline, CDR1 is ENHRY, CDR2 SYGVKD. Trimming removed 6 bases at V and 4 bases at J, with 9 bases between. The CDR3 loop spans 12 amino acids. CDR3: CAISSGSTEAFF. In nucleotides, the CDR3 is TGTGCCATCAGCTCAGGGAGCACTGAAGCTTTCTTT.

This clonotype was seen ten or more times. The chain uses TRBV21-1 and TRBJ2-5; no check of the table's D call, TRBD2, against the DNA was made. TRBV21-1 is a documented pseudogene. The CDR3 spans 15 residues. Here the CDR3 DNA reads TGTGCCAGCAGCCCAACCCCCGCAGGAGGGGAGACCCAGTACTTC. Its protein product is CASSPTPAGGETQYF.

This clonotype was seen more than once but under ten times. V and J are TRBV20-1 and TRBJ1-1, with D unclear. The V gene lost 3 bases and the J gene lost 3 bases, with 11 bases spanning the gap. The germline CDR1 and CDR2 sequences are DFQATT and SNEGSKA (reference sequence). This CDR3 has 13 residues. The CDR3, as DNA: TGCAGTGCTAGGTCCCCCGGGCACACTGAAGCTTTCTTT. Protein sequence: CSARSPGHTEAFF.

This clonotype was counted many times. The V call is TRBV5-1, the J call TRBJ2-7; TRBD1 might be the D (6 bases). Germline V gives CDR1 SGHRS, CDR2 YFSETQ. CDR3 size: 14 residues. V was pared by 5 bases and J by 0 bases, with 12 bases between. The chain's CDR3 is CASSAGVNSYEQYF. The CDR3 DNA reads TGCGCCAGCAGTGCAGGGGTGAACTCCTACGAGCAGTACTTC.